This TCR beta chain was identified during a study of blood T cell repertoires in COVID-19. Overall study: Sources were T cells, B-cell-depleted T cells, or PBMCs; the material itself was cDNA or gDNA.

The germline V and J ends were trimmed by 4 bases and 2 bases, with 12 bases remaining between them. The length of the CDR3 is 14 residues. Germline CDR1 is MNHEY and CDR2 is SMNVEV (reference sequence). Assay: immunoSEQ multiplex PCR; the TCRdb copy retains only in-frame clones and omits some. The sample lists fewer than 60,000 clones; 79% were seen once. The TCR comes from a man aged 70 or older with acute or convalescent COVID-19. This chain uses TRBV27 with TRBJ2-7; D perhaps matches TRBD2 (6 bases). Sequenced input: peripheral blood. The CDR3 DNA sequence: TGTGCCAGCAGTTGGCGGGGCAGCCCCTACGAGCAGTACTTC. It codes for CASSWRGSPYEQYF.